A selection of T cell receptor beta chains follows, all from one sample in a study of OX40 agonist ivuxolimab in advanced cancers. Sequencing was performed with immunoSEQ multiplex PCR; in TCRdb, only in-frame clones are kept and a portion is missing. This table has tens of thousands of clones, approximately 85% appearing once. The sample was CD4+ or CD8+ T cells sorted from blood, taken in a trial of the OX40 agonist ivuxolimab. The origin of the receptors is an adult with an advanced solid tumor such as melanoma, head and neck, liver or kidney cancer. The CDR3 runs from the conserved cysteine through the conserved F or W. Each record gives: V gene, clone size, J gene, D gene, CDR3 protein, CDR3 DNA. A D gene is named only where the DNA matches it firmly. Some rows have no size entry. The others give once, few or many, or a class for an expanded clone.

>TRBV19|-|TRBJ1-1|-
CASSPGARGRTEAFF
TGTGCCAGTAGTCCAGGGGCGAGGGGACGGACTGAAGCTTTCTTT
>TRBV9|-|TRBJ1-6|-
CASSVGPQGYNSPLHF
TGTGCCAGCAGCGTAGGACCCCAGGGCTATAATTCACCCCTCCACTTT
>TRBV29-1|-|TRBJ2-3|TRBD2
CSVTSGWLTDTQYF
TGCAGCGTAACTAGCGGGTGGCTTACAGATACGCAGTATTTT
>TRBV7-7|-|TRBJ2-5|-
CASSQPPGSQYF
TGTGCCAGCAGCCAACCCCCCGGTAGCCAGTACTTC
>TRBV28|-|TRBJ1-6|TRBD1
CASSTQGQGGSPLHF
TGTGCCAGCAGTACACAGGGACAGGGCGGCTCACCCCTCCACTTT
>TRBV18|once|TRBJ2-4|TRBD1
CASSPTGDRNIQYF
TGTGCCAGCTCACCAACAGGGGATCGAAACATTCAGTACTTC
>TRBV2|-|TRBJ2-4|TRBD1
CASSDLRQGMRNIQYF
TGTGCCAGCAGTGATCTGAGACAGGGGATGAGGAACATTCAGTACTTC
>TRBV19|-|TRBJ2-2|TRBD1
CATDRGPTGELFF
TGTGCCACCGACAGGGGGCCAACCGGGGAGCTGTTTTTT
>TRBV5-5|once|TRBJ1-3|-
CASSLGETGNTIYF
TGTGCCAGCAGCTTGGGGGAGACTGGAAACACCATATATTTT
>TRBV7-9|-|TRBJ1-2|-
CASSLGAGATNYGYTF
TGTGCCAGCAGCTTAGGAGCAGGCGCTACTAACTATGGCTACACCTTC
>TRBV27|-|TRBJ1-4|-
CALPKAGLVTEKLFF
TGTGCGCTTCCAAAGGCGGGGTTAGTTACTGAAAAACTGTTTTTT
>TRBV9|-|TRBJ2-7|-
CASSVAVGASYEQYF
TGTGCCAGCAGCGTAGCCGTGGGGGCCAGCTACGAGCAGTACTTC
>TRBV5-1|-|TRBJ2-7|-
CASSLITGKGAEQYF
TGCGCCAGCAGCTTGATCACAGGGAAAGGAGCCGAGCAGTACTTC
>TRBV28|-|TRBJ2-5|-
CASSLVGRTQETQYF
TGTGCCAGCAGTTTAGTGGGACGGACTCAAGAGACCCAGTACTTC
>TRBV5-1|-|TRBJ2-5|-
CASSWASQETQYF
TGCGCCAGCAGCTGGGCCTCCCAAGAGACCCAGTACTTC
>TRBV5-1|-|TRBJ2-5|TRBD1
CASRYGQGPETQYF
TGCGCCAGCAGATATGGACAGGGGCCAGAGACCCAGTACTTC
>TRBV2|-|TRBJ2-7|-
CASRAGLRSYEQYF
TGTGCCAGCAGGGCAGGACTGAGATCCTACGAGCAGTACTTC
>TRBV10-3|-|TRBJ2-3|-
CALGGSTDTQYF
TGTGCCCTCGGGGGAAGCACAGATACGCAGTATTTT
>TRBV2|-|TRBJ1-1|TRBD1
CASTKDRGHGNTEAFF
TGTGCCAGCACTAAAGACAGGGGGCACGGGAACACTGAAGCTTTCTTT
>TRBV19|-|TRBJ2-7|-
CASSLRARGAHEQYF
TGTGCCAGTAGCCTCCGGGCCCGGGGGGCCCACGAGCAGTACTTC
>TRBV27|-|TRBJ2-3|TRBD2
CASRTSSTDTQYF
TGTGCCAGCAGGACTAGCTCCACAGATACGCAGTATTTT
>TRBV28|-|TRBJ1-3|-
CASSPGTLGNTIYF
TGTGCCAGCAGTCCGGGGACACTTGGAAACACCATATATTTT
>TRBV11-1|-|TRBJ2-5|-
CASSLAQGSGWETQYF
TGTGCCAGCAGCTTAGCCCAGGGGAGTGGCTGGGAGACCCAGTACTTC
>TRBV5-5|-|TRBJ1-5|-
CASSFADNQPQHF
TGTGCCAGCAGCTTCGCAGACAATCAGCCCCAGCATTTT
>TRBV30|-|TRBJ1-2|-
CAWSTGWEYGYTF
TGTGCCTGGAGCACAGGGTGGGAATATGGCTACACCTTC
>TRBV27|-|TRBJ1-5|-
CASSRGRSNQPQHF
TGTGCCAGCAGCAGGGGTCGTAGCAATCAGCCCCAGCATTTT
>TRBV5-6|-|TRBJ1-2|TRBD1
CASSRSDRGYGYTF
TGTGCCAGCAGCCGAAGTGACAGGGGGTATGGCTACACCTTC
>TRBV11-1|-|TRBJ2-7|TRBD1
CASSWRTGVIEQYF
TGTGCCAGCAGCTGGAGGACAGGGGTTATCGAGCAGTACTTC
>TRBV5-4|-|TRBJ2-1|-
CASSGGGQSRSYNEQFF
TGTGCCAGCAGCGGGGGGGGGCAGTCCCGCTCCTACAATGAGCAGTTCTTC
>TRBV5-6|-|TRBJ2-7|TRBD2
CASSFSGNRPTKQYF
TGTGCCAGCAGCTTCAGCGGGAACCGACCTACGAAGCAGTACTTC
>TRBV9|-|TRBJ2-1|TRBD2
CASSVEPSGNEQFF
TGTGCCAGCAGCGTAGAGCCTAGCGGGAATGAGCAGTTCTTC
>TRBV7-2|-|TRBJ2-7|-
CASSPGRSYEQYF
TGTGCCAGCAGCCCGGGAAGGTCCTACGAGCAGTACTTC
>TRBV4-2|-|TRBJ2-7|TRBD1
CASSQRLKGQGYEQYF
TGTGCCAGCAGCCAACGGTTAAAGGGACAGGGGTACGAGCAGTACTTC
>TRBV2|-|TRBJ2-7|TRBD1
CASETGQGSRGGQYF
TGTGCCAGCGAAACTGGACAGGGGTCCCGGGGAGGGCAGTACTTC
>TRBV5-6|-|TRBJ2-7|-
CASSLAERVRTDEQYF
TGTGCCAGCAGCTTGGCGGAACGGGTTAGGACAGACGAGCAGTACTTC
>TRBV30|-|TRBJ2-3|TRBD2
CAWSRLAGGLTQYF
TGTGCCTGGAGCAGACTAGCGGGGGGGCTGACGCAGTATTTT
>TRBV4-1|-|TRBJ2-1|-
CASSQEFRVRVRNNEQFF
TGCGCCAGCAGCCAAGAATTCCGTGTCAGGGTAAGGAACAATGAGCAGTTCTTC